The clone carrying this T cell receptor (beta chain) was recorded a few times. Its antigen remains unknown. The entry originates in a study of beta chain features in type 1 diabetes. Overall study context: The patients were much like the healthy donors in age, gender and cell yields. Findings and limits, study-wide: Within each of all four CD4+ subsets, Type 1 diabetes patients had TCRB CDR3s that were moderately but significantly shorter. Although PCR might favor shorter templates, it would do so equally in patients and controls.

Sequencing targeted expressed TCRB transcripts, as all isolated RNA had been reverse transcribed. Assay used: immunoSEQ multiplex PCR; TCRdb lists only in-frame clones, some missing. The sample includes more than 200,000 clones, under 20% of them seen just once. Germline CDR1 reads SGHRS; CDR2 reads YFSETQ. V lost 4 bases, J lost 2 bases, and 12 bases lay in between. The CDR3 is 14 residues long. CD4+ naive, central memory, regulatory and stem cell-like memory cells were sorted via CD45RO/CCR7/CD25/CD127/CD95/CD27. Purity of each sorted population was above 95%. The clonotype comes from a man between 25 and 39 years old with type 1 diabetes. Sequencing was carried out using naive CD4+ T cells from blood. The chain links TRBV5-1 to TRBJ1-1; D may be TRBD1 (6 bases). The CDR3 loop reads CASSDQGINTEAFF. In DNA, the CDR3 is TGCGCCAGCAGCGACCAGGGGATTAACACTGAAGCTTTCTTT.